Following are 18 T cell receptor beta chains from one sample sequenced in a study of human T cells and chemical hapten exposure. Each CDR3 protein gets one entry after TCRdb re-called the RACE reads with MiXCR. Here the sample spans around 330,000 distinct CDR3 sequences, 5% to 6.5% being singletons. The time point here: pre-sensitization, week 0. The treatment was: therapeutic diphenylcyclopropenone sensitization with weekly scalp DPC. The sample consisted of whole blood, taken in connection with sensitization to the hapten diphenylcyclopropenone (DPC). The receptors shown here come from a woman aged 18 to 35 with alopecia areata. Some clones in this sample may be carry-over from other donors' samples.

This rearrangement joins TRBV12-3 or TRBV12-4 to TRBJ1-1; tentative D call: TRBD1 (5 bases). The CDR3 has 15 residues. V was trimmed by 3 bases and J by 4 bases, leaving 15 bases between them. CDR3 region: CASSLRGTGGTEAFF. CDR3 nucleotides: TGTGCCAGCAGTTTGCGGGGGACTGGGGGCACTGAAGCTTTCTTT.

This clonotype appeared a few times. This chain connects TRBV5-4 to TRBJ1-1, with 8 nucleotides matching TRBD1. The CDR3 length is 13 residues. Germline CDR1 SGHNT, CDR2 YYREEE (reference sequence). After removal of 1 base from V and 7 bases from J, the junction contained 3 bases not matched to a gene. The DNA for the CDR3 is TGTGCCAGCAGCTTGACAGGGGGGGTTGAAGCTTTCTTT. It is translated as CASSLTGGVEAFF.

About this clonotype: The CDR3 does not end in the conserved phenylalanine or tryptophan, so this is likely a read error. Because the CDR3's place on the DNA is in doubt, the DNA is left out and the CDR3 is given as listed by TCRdb. The J gene is TRBJ1-2, the V gene TRBV5-6; TRBD1 is taken as the D call from the table, unchecked against the DNA. The CDR3 region is 14 residues in length, termini included. Per the germline V gene, CDR1 is SGHDT and CDR2 is YYEEEE. CDR3 amino acids: CASSFDPGAGWNHL.

The chain joins TRBV20-1 to TRBJ1-1; D is ambiguous. Germline V gene sequence: CDR1 DFQATT, CDR2 SNEGSKA (reference sequence). The V and J ends lost 3 bases and 0 bases respectively, with 8 bases between them. CDR3 length: 13 residues. CDR3 nucleotides: TGCAGTGCTAGGTCTGTACTGAACACTGAAGCTTTCTTT. As protein: CSARSVLNTEAFF.

This clonotype was recorded many times. The chain couples TRBV27 to TRBJ2-1; TRBD2 matches 9 bases. The CDR3 has 15 amino acids. The junction had 2 bases not matched to a gene; V was cut back by 1 base and J by 4 bases. The germline V gene has CDR1 MNHEY and CDR2 SMNVEV (reference sequence). This CDR3 is CASSLLAGEYNEQFF. Here the CDR3 DNA reads TGTGCCAGCAGTTTATTAGCGGGGGAGTACAATGAGCAGTTCTTC.

The chain joins TRBV12-3 or TRBV12-4 to TRBJ2-1; D may be TRBD2 (5 bases). V was shortened by 7 bases and J by 7 bases, with 14 bases between the two germline ends. This CDR3 is built from 13 residues. CDR3 sequence (DNA): TGTGCCAGCATTCGGAGGCGTGGTAATGAGCAGTTCTTC. Translating it yields CASIRRRGNEQFF.

This clonotype was found many times. The chain joins TRBV9 to TRBJ2-7; D possibly uses TRBD1 or TRBD2 (5 bases each). V was clipped by 0 bases and J by 2 bases, with 12 bases between them. The CDR3 has 15 residues. Germline CDR1 reads SGDLS; CDR2 reads YYNGEE. The CDR3, as DNA: TGTGCCAGCAGCGTAGGCCGGGACCGAACCTACGAGCAGTACTTC. The encoded protein is CASSVGRDRTYEQYF.

This clonotype has at least ten counts. The chain carries TRBV6-5 and TRBJ1-1; TRBD1 aligns across 8 bases. The germline gives CDR1 MNHEY, CDR2 SVGAGI. This CDR3 contains 14 residues. With V trimmed by 2 bases and J by 5 bases, 4 bases remained unmatched. CDR3 residues: CASSYRTGTTEAFF. DNA of the CDR3: TGTGCCAGCAGTTACCGGACAGGGACAACTGAAGCTTTCTTT.

This clonotype was counted ten times or more. The V call is TRBV11-2, the J call TRBJ2-1, with D possibly TRBD2 on 6 matching bases. Germline-derived CDR1 and CDR2 are SGHAT and FQNNGV. Deletions cut 3 bases from V and 0 bases from J, with 12 bases between. CDR3 length: 16 amino acids. In nucleotides, the CDR3 is TGTGCCAGCAGCTTCCGGGACTCCCGCTCCTACAATGAGCAGTTCTTC. Its translation: CASSFRDSRSYNEQFF.

A few counts support this clonotype. This CDR3 reads CASSVGTGVAKNIQYF. In DNA, the CDR3 is TGTGCCAGCAGCGTTGGGACAGGGGTAGCCAAAAACATTCAGTACTTC. The V gene is TRBV7-6, the J gene TRBJ2-4; 10 bases match TRBD1. CDR1 SGHVS and CDR2 FNYEAQ come from the germline V gene. V lost 5 bases and J lost 0; bases outside the gene matches: 4. This CDR3 comprises 16 residues.

This clonotype was detected many times. The rearrangement uses TRBV20-1 and TRBJ2-1; D remains unclear. There are 12 residues in the CDR3. Trimming cost V 7 bases and J 4 bases, with 11 bases left between them. In germline, CDR1 is DFQATT, CDR2 SNEGSKA (reference sequence). CDR3 sequence: CSVYGPYNEQFF. The CDR3 DNA follows: TGCAGTGTGTACGGTCCTTACAATGAGCAGTTCTTC.

The rearrangement uses TRBV27 and TRBJ2-3; unclear D gene. Germline V gives CDR1 MNHEY, CDR2 SMNVEV (reference sequence). Deletions cut 6 bases from V and 5 bases from J, with 18 bases between. There are 15 residues in the CDR3. The DNA for the CDR3 is TGTGCCAGCAGCCTTCTGAAAACACTCCTAGATACGCAGTATTTT. The encoded protein is CASSLLKTLLDTQYF.

This clonotype was recorded a few times. This chain links TRBV12-3 or TRBV12-4 with TRBJ2-5, with 12 positions matching TRBD1. V gave up 4 bases and J gave up 7 bases; unmatched junction bases: 10. The CDR3 covers 16 residues. CDR3 protein: CASSSIGDRGLGTQYF. The DNA for the CDR3 is TGTGCCAGCAGTTCCATAGGGGACAGGGGGCTTGGGACCCAGTACTTC.

Ten or more counts support this clonotype. The chain combines TRBV6-5 with TRBJ1-2; TRBD1 agrees at 9 bases. The CDR3 extends over 15 amino acids. V gave up 5 bases and J gave up 5 bases; unmatched junction bases: 9. Per the germline V gene, CDR1 is MNHEY and CDR2 is SVGAGI. This CDR3 is CASSRRDREPYGYTF. The CDR3 coding sequence is TGTGCCAGCAGTCGAAGGGACAGGGAACCTTATGGCTACACCTTC.

The chain recombines TRBV27 with TRBJ2-7, with D tentatively TRBD1 (5 bases). There are 15 residues in the CDR3. Per germline, CDR1 MNHEY and CDR2 SMNVEV (reference sequence). Trimming took 2 bases from V and 1 from J, leaving 12 bases between them. CDR3 in amino acids: CASSLRGHKSYEQYF. CDR3 nucleotides: TGTGCCAGCAGTTTAAGGGGTCACAAATCCTACGAGCAGTACTTC.

This sequence joins TRBV27 and TRBJ1-6, with a possible D match to TRBD1 (6 bases). The germline CDR1 and CDR2 sequences are MNHEY and SMNVEV (reference sequence). Trimming cost V 6 bases and J 10 bases, with 16 bases left between them. This CDR3 region has 14 residues. CDR3 region: CASRISRGGSPLHF. CDR3 nucleotide sequence: TGTGCCAGCAGGATATCCAGGGGCGGATCACCCCTCCACTTT.

This clonotype was seen a few times. This rearrangement joins TRBV15 to TRBJ1-5, with D maybe TRBD1 (5 bases). Germline loops: CDR1 LNHNV, CDR2 YYDKDF (reference sequence). The CDR3 has 13 amino acids. V was pared by 5 bases and J by 7 bases, with 12 bases between. The CDR3 sequence: CATSAGTVQPQHF. DNA for the CDR3: TGTGCCACCAGCGCGGGGACTGTCCAGCCCCAGCATTTT.

This clonotype was observed a handful of times. The chain links TRBV21-1 to TRBJ2-6. TRBV21-1 is tagged as a pseudogene. CDR3 length equals 17 residues. CDR3: CASSTVAESSGANVLTF. CDR3 in DNA: TGTGCCAGCAGCACCGTGGCCGAAAGCTCTGGGGCCAACGTCCTGACTTTC.